This note documents a single T cell receptor beta chain sequence. The antigen remains undetermined. The sample originates from a study of CD8 T cells in ankylosing spondylitis. Germline values: CDR1 SGHRS, CDR2 YFSETQ. This CDR3 spans 15 amino acids. Trimming removed 0 bases at V and 0 bases at J, with 7 bases between. TCRdb reprocessed the 5' RACE reads with MiXCR, giving one entry per CDR3 protein. This sample yields over 75,000 distinct CDR3 sequences, of which roughly 8.8% are seen a single time; roughly 5% belongs to the top ten. General study findings and limits: In the blood and synovial fluid of reactive arthritis, some motif variants had been previously reported.

This chain joins TRBV5-1 and TRBJ1-5; no clear D gene. The sample comprised blood, either unsorted or a sorted T cell fraction (not recorded which). This sequence was found in a male donor with ankylosing spondylitis or in good health (not recorded which). Here the CDR3 reads CASSLDEYSNQPQHF. For the CDR3, the DNA is TGCGCCAGCAGCTTGGATGAGTATAGCAATCAGCCCCAGCATTTT.